A selection of T cell receptor beta chains follows, all from one sample in a study of Graves' ophthalmopathy and Graves' hyperthyroidism. TCRdb re-called the multiplex PCR reads through MiXCR, storing one row per CDR3 protein. The repertoire includes 400,000 or so distinct CDR3 sequences, about 18% of them detected once, and roughly 2.4% sits in the top ten. Sequencing input: peripheral blood. These receptors were taken from an adult woman with stable Graves' hyperthyroidism. Each CDR3 is given with its conserved first and last residue. Fields, in order: CDR3 length, V gene, clone size, J gene, D gene, CDR3 DNA, CDR3 protein. The D gene is left open where the match is weak. Size is omitted from some rows. Given values are once, few, many or a class for expanded clones.

cdr3_length: 17; v_call: TRBV6-1; clone_size: once; j_call: TRBJ1-1; d_call: -; cdr3_nt: TGTGCCAGCAGTGATCCTAGAGGGGCAGCCTTGAACACTGAAGCTTTCTTT; cdr3_aa: CASSDPRGAALNTEAFF
cdr3_length: 14; v_call: TRBV11-2; clone_size: -; j_call: TRBJ2-4; d_call: -; cdr3_nt: TGTGCCAGCAGCTTAGAGGGCAGGGGAGTCGATCAGTACTTC; cdr3_aa: CASSLEGRGVDQYF
cdr3_length: 18; v_call: TRBV19; clone_size: many; j_call: TRBJ2-5; d_call: TRBD2; cdr3_nt: TGTGCCAGTAGTCCCTTTCCCGGGACTAGCGGGAGCCAAGAGACCCAGTACTTC; cdr3_aa: CASSPFPGTSGSQETQYF
cdr3_length: 14; v_call: TRBV20-1; clone_size: few; j_call: TRBJ2-7; d_call: TRBD2; cdr3_nt: TGCAGTGCTTATGGGACTAGCGGGAGTTACGAGCAGTACTTC; cdr3_aa: CSAYGTSGSYEQYF
cdr3_length: 13; v_call: TRBV12-3/TRBV12-4; clone_size: -; j_call: TRBJ1-6; d_call: -; cdr3_nt: TGTGCCAGCAACACCGGGGTGAATTCACCCCTCCACTTT; cdr3_aa: CASNTGVNSPLHF
cdr3_length: 15; v_call: TRBV6-1; clone_size: many; j_call: TRBJ2-7; d_call: TRBD2; cdr3_nt: TGTGCCAGCAGAGCCGGGACTAGCGGGACCTACGAGCAGTACTTC; cdr3_aa: CASRAGTSGTYEQYF
cdr3_length: 15; v_call: TRBV6-5; clone_size: -; j_call: TRBJ2-7; d_call: -; cdr3_nt: TGTGCCAGCAGCTTAGTAGGTAGTAGCTTGGTCGAGCAGTACTTC; cdr3_aa: CASSLVGSSLVEQYF
cdr3_length: 15; v_call: TRBV28; clone_size: -; j_call: TRBJ2-2; d_call: -; cdr3_nt: TGTGCCAGCAGTCCATTCCGTCGGGGTTCAGGGGAGCTGTTTTTT; cdr3_aa: CASSPFRRGSGELFF
cdr3_length: 14; v_call: TRBV27; clone_size: many; j_call: TRBJ1-2; d_call: TRBD1; cdr3_nt: TGTGCCAGCAGTCAGGACAGGTCTAACTATGGCTACACCTTC; cdr3_aa: CASSQDRSNYGYTF
cdr3_length: 15; v_call: TRBV28; clone_size: many; j_call: TRBJ2-2; d_call: -; cdr3_nt: TGTGCCAGCAGTTTAGCTGGGGGCGAGGCCGGGGAGCTGTTTTTT; cdr3_aa: CASSLAGGEAGELFF
cdr3_length: 12; v_call: TRBV6-1; clone_size: -; j_call: TRBJ1-2; d_call: -; cdr3_nt: TGTGCCAGCAGTGAATTTGGGGATGGCTACACCTTC; cdr3_aa: CASSEFGDGYTF
cdr3_length: 12; v_call: TRBV29-1; clone_size: many; j_call: TRBJ2-4; d_call: TRBD2; cdr3_nt: TGCAGCGTTGGGGGGGGCAAAAACATTCAGTACTTC; cdr3_aa: CSVGGGKNIQYF
cdr3_length: 14; v_call: TRBV6-1; clone_size: many; j_call: TRBJ2-4; d_call: TRBD1; cdr3_nt: TGTGCCAGCAGTAAGACAGGGGGCGAAAACATTCAGTACTTC; cdr3_aa: CASSKTGGENIQYF
cdr3_length: 15; v_call: TRBV5-1; clone_size: many; j_call: TRBJ2-6; d_call: -; cdr3_nt: TGCGCCAGCAGCTTGGAGTTGTACGGGGCCAACGTCCTGACTTTC; cdr3_aa: CASSLELYGANVLTF
cdr3_length: 13; v_call: TRBV20-1; clone_size: many; j_call: TRBJ1-5; d_call: -; cdr3_nt: TGCAGTGCTAGAGACACCGACTGGAAGCCCCAGCATTTT; cdr3_aa: CSARDTDWKPQHF
cdr3_length: 15; v_call: TRBV9; clone_size: many; j_call: TRBJ1-3; d_call: TRBD1; cdr3_nt: TGTGCCAGCAGCGACGGACAGGGGGAGGCAAACACCATATATTTT; cdr3_aa: CASSDGQGEANTIYF
cdr3_length: 15; v_call: TRBV27; clone_size: many; j_call: TRBJ1-5; d_call: -; cdr3_nt: TGTGCCAGCAGCCCCCAGCAGGGACCAAATCAGCCCCAGCATTTT; cdr3_aa: CASSPQQGPNQPQHF
cdr3_length: 15; v_call: TRBV27; clone_size: many; j_call: TRBJ1-5; d_call: -; cdr3_nt: TGTGCCAGCAGTTACACGAATGGGGGGAATCAGCCCCAGCATTTT; cdr3_aa: CASSYTNGGNQPQHF
cdr3_length: 15; v_call: TRBV9; clone_size: few; j_call: TRBJ2-2; d_call: TRBD2; cdr3_nt: TGTGCCAGCAGCGTATTTAGCGGGAGGGCCGGGGAGCTGTTTTTT; cdr3_aa: CASSVFSGRAGELFF
cdr3_length: 18; v_call: TRBV6-2/TRBV6-3; clone_size: many; j_call: TRBJ2-5; d_call: TRBD1; cdr3_nt: TGTGCCAGCAGTTACCCCTCGGAAGGACAGGGGTTGCGGGAGACCCAGTACTTC; cdr3_aa: CASSYPSEGQGLRETQYF
cdr3_length: 12; v_call: TRBV19; clone_size: many; j_call: TRBJ1-1; d_call: -; cdr3_nt: TGTGCCAGTAGTACCCAGAACACTGAAGCTTTCTTT; cdr3_aa: CASSTQNTEAFF
cdr3_length: 16; v_call: TRBV7-2; clone_size: many; j_call: TRBJ2-7; d_call: TRBD2; cdr3_nt: TGTGCCAGCAGCTGGACTCCTAGCGGGCCTACTGGCGAGCAGTACTTC; cdr3_aa: CASSWTPSGPTGEQYF
cdr3_length: 12; v_call: TRBV10-3; clone_size: many; j_call: TRBJ2-7; d_call: -; cdr3_nt: TGTGCCATCAGCTCAAGCTCCTACGAGCAGTACTTC; cdr3_aa: CAISSSSYEQYF
cdr3_length: 15; v_call: TRBV11-2; clone_size: many; j_call: TRBJ1-2; d_call: TRBD1; cdr3_nt: TGTGCCAGCAGCGGTTACAGGGGGCATAGCTATGGCTACACCTTC; cdr3_aa: CASSGYRGHSYGYTF
cdr3_length: 14; v_call: TRBV3-1; clone_size: many; j_call: TRBJ1-1; d_call: -; cdr3_nt: TGTGCCAGCAGCCATTTAGGGTTTTACACTGAAGCTTTCTTT; cdr3_aa: CASSHLGFYTEAFF
cdr3_length: 16; v_call: TRBV6-2/TRBV6-3; clone_size: many; j_call: TRBJ1-1; d_call: TRBD1; cdr3_nt: TGTGCCAGCAGTTACTCGAGGGACAGGGGGGACACTGAAGCTTTCTTT; cdr3_aa: CASSYSRDRGDTEAFF
cdr3_length: 15; v_call: TRBV6-1; clone_size: -; j_call: TRBJ1-1; d_call: -; cdr3_nt: TGTGCCAGCTGTCGGGTTGGGCAGATGAACACTGAAGCTTTCTTT; cdr3_aa: CASCRVGQMNTEAFF
cdr3_length: 16; v_call: TRBV7-6; clone_size: many; j_call: TRBJ2-7; d_call: TRBD1; cdr3_nt: TGTGCCAGCAGCTTACGTGCAGGGACAGGGGCAAACGAGCAGTACTTC; cdr3_aa: CASSLRAGTGANEQYF
cdr3_length: 14; v_call: TRBV12-3/TRBV12-4; clone_size: -; j_call: TRBJ1-1; d_call: -; cdr3_nt: TGTGCCAGCAGAGAGACAGTACTGAACACTGAAGCTTTCTTT; cdr3_aa: CASRETVLNTEAFF
cdr3_length: 19; v_call: TRBV4-2; clone_size: few; j_call: TRBJ2-1; d_call: TRBD2; cdr3_nt: TGTGCCAGCAGCCAAGAAAAAATTGGGATGCGGGAGGGCCTCGATGAGCAGTTCTTC; cdr3_aa: CASSQEKIGMREGLDEQFF
cdr3_length: 16; v_call: TRBV12-5; clone_size: many; j_call: TRBJ2-2; d_call: TRBD2; cdr3_nt: TGTGCTAGTGCCCCGCTAGCGGGAGATAGGACCGGGGAGCTGTTTTTT; cdr3_aa: CASAPLAGDRTGELFF
cdr3_length: 19; v_call: TRBV10-3; clone_size: many; j_call: TRBJ2-6; d_call: -; cdr3_nt: TGTGCCATCAGTGAGTCGTCGGGACAAGAGAGCTCTGGGGCCAACGTCCTGACTTTC; cdr3_aa: CAISESSGQESSGANVLTF
cdr3_length: 15; v_call: TRBV28; clone_size: many; j_call: TRBJ2-5; d_call: -; cdr3_nt: TGTGCCAGCGATCAACCTGGAGGCGGTTTAGAGACCCAGTACTTC; cdr3_aa: CASDQPGGGLETQYF
cdr3_length: 14; v_call: TRBV19; clone_size: few; j_call: TRBJ1-1; d_call: -; cdr3_nt: TGTGCCAGTAGTGGGTGGGACGGAGGCACTGAAGCTTTCTTT; cdr3_aa: CASSGWDGGTEAFF
cdr3_length: 15; v_call: TRBV5-1; clone_size: many; j_call: TRBJ2-2; d_call: TRBD1; cdr3_nt: TGCGCCAGCAGGGCCGGGACAGCGAACACCGGGGAGCTGTTTTTT; cdr3_aa: CASRAGTANTGELFF
cdr3_length: 15; v_call: TRBV7-3; clone_size: many; j_call: TRBJ1-1; d_call: -; cdr3_nt: TGTGCCAGCAGCTTAATCACAGGGATGAACACTGAAGCTTTCTTT; cdr3_aa: CASSLITGMNTEAFF
cdr3_length: 15; v_call: TRBV5-1; clone_size: -; j_call: TRBJ2-2; d_call: -; cdr3_nt: TGCGCCAGCAGCTGGACAGATTCGAACACCGGGGAGCCGTTTTTT; cdr3_aa: CASSWTDSNTGEPFF
cdr3_length: 15; v_call: TRBV27; clone_size: many; j_call: TRBJ1-1; d_call: -; cdr3_nt: TGTGCCAGCCCCCGGGGACGCGAAAGGGACACTGAAGCTTTCTTT; cdr3_aa: CASPRGRERDTEAFF
cdr3_length: 14; v_call: TRBV18; clone_size: many; j_call: TRBJ2-7; d_call: TRBD2; cdr3_nt: TGTGCCAGCGCAAAGAGCGGGAGAGGTGTCGAGCAGTACTTC; cdr3_aa: CASAKSGRGVEQYF
cdr3_length: 14; v_call: TRBV6-1; clone_size: -; j_call: TRBJ2-7; d_call: TRBD1; cdr3_nt: TGTGCCAGCCGGGACAGGGGGACGGTATACGAGCAGTACTTC; cdr3_aa: CASRDRGTVYEQYF
cdr3_length: 14; v_call: TRBV6-1; clone_size: many; j_call: TRBJ2-5; d_call: -; cdr3_nt: TGTGCCAGCAGTGAAAGGAGCGTACAAGAGACCCAGTACTTC; cdr3_aa: CASSERSVQETQYF
cdr3_length: 12; v_call: TRBV13; clone_size: many; j_call: TRBJ1-2; d_call: -; cdr3_nt: TGTGCCAGCAGCTTTAACAGGGCGGGCTACACCTTC; cdr3_aa: CASSFNRAGYTF
cdr3_length: 15; v_call: TRBV24-1; clone_size: -; j_call: TRBJ2-7; d_call: -; cdr3_nt: TGTGCCACCAGCGGCGGGACAAGGGCCCTATACGGGCAGTACTTC; cdr3_aa: CATSGGTRALYGQYF
cdr3_length: 17; v_call: TRBV15; clone_size: many; j_call: TRBJ2-7; d_call: -; cdr3_nt: TGTGCCACCAGCAGCTCGGGTGGGGACTCCCGGCGCCACGAGCAGTACTTC; cdr3_aa: CATSSSGGDSRRHEQYF
cdr3_length: 13; v_call: TRBV18; clone_size: many; j_call: TRBJ1-1; d_call: TRBD1; cdr3_nt: TGTGCCAGCTCATCGACAGGGTGGGCTGAAGCTTTCTTT; cdr3_aa: CASSSTGWAEAFF
cdr3_length: 15; v_call: TRBV7-8; clone_size: -; j_call: TRBJ2-7; d_call: TRBD1; cdr3_nt: TGTGCCAGCAGCGCCCGACAGGGGGTGGCCTACGAGCAGTACTTC; cdr3_aa: CASSARQGVAYEQYF
cdr3_length: 13; v_call: TRBV12-3/TRBV12-4; clone_size: -; j_call: TRBJ2-5; d_call: -; cdr3_nt: TGTGCCAGTAGTTCAGTACAGGAAGAGACCCAGTACTTC; cdr3_aa: CASSSVQEETQYF
cdr3_length: 13; v_call: TRBV30; clone_size: many; j_call: TRBJ2-7; d_call: TRBD1; cdr3_nt: TGTGCCTGGAGAGCAGGACAGGACTACGAGCAGTACTTC; cdr3_aa: CAWRAGQDYEQYF
cdr3_length: 14; v_call: TRBV6-1; clone_size: -; j_call: TRBJ2-7; d_call: -; cdr3_nt: TGTGCCAGCAATGTACAGGGTCCAACCTACGAGCAGTACTTC; cdr3_aa: CASNVQGPTYEQYF
cdr3_length: 15; v_call: TRBV2; clone_size: many; j_call: TRBJ2-7; d_call: -; cdr3_nt: TGTGCCAGCAGTGAATTAGCAGGGTCGGCCTACGAGCAGTACTTC; cdr3_aa: CASSELAGSAYEQYF